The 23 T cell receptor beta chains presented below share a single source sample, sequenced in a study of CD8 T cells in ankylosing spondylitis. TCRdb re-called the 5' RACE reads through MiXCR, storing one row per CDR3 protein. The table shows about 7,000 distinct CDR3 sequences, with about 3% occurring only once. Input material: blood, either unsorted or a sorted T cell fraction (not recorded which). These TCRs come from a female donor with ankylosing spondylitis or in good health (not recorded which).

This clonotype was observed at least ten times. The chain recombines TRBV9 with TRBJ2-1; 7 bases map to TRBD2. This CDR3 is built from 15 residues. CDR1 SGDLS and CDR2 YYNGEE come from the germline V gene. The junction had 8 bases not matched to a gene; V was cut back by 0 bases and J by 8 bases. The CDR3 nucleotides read TGTGCCAGCAGCGTAGGGGGGAGGGCCTCGGATGAGCAGTTCTTC. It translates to CASSVGGRASDEQFF.

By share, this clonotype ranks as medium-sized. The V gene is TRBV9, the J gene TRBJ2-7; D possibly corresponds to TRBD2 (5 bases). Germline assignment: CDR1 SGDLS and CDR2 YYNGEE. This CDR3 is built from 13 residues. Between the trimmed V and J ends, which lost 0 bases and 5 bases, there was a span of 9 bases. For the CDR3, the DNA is TGTGCCAGCAGCGTAGATGGAGGTGACGAGCAGTACTTC. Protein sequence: CASSVDGGDEQYF.

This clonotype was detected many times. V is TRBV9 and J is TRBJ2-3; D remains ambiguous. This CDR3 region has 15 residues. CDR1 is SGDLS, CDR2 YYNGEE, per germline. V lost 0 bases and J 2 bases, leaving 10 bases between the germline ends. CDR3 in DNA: TGTGCCAGCAGCGTAGAGGGCGGCCTCACAGATACGCAGTATTTT. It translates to CASSVEGGLTDTQYF.

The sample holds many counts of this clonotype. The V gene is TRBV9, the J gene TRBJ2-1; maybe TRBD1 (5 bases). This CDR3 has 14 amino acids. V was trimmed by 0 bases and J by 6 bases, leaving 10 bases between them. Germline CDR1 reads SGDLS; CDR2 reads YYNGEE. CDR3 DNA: TGTGCCAGCAGCGTAGGTAGTAGGGGCAATGAGCAGTTCTTC. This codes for CASSVGSRGNEQFF.

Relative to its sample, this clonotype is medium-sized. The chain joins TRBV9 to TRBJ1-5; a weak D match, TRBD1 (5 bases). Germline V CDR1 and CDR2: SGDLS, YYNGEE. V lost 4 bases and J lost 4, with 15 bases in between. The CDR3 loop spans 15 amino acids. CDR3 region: CASSPQGGKNQPQHF. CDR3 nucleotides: TGTGCCAGCAGCCCCCAGGGAGGGAAGAATCAGCCCCAGCATTTT. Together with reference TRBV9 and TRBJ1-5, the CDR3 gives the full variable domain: DSGVTQTPKHLITATGQRVTLRCSPRSGDLSVYWYQQSLDQGLQFLIQYYNGEERAKGNILERFSAQQFPDLHSELNLSSLELGDSALYFCASSPQGGKNQPQHFGDGTRLSIL.

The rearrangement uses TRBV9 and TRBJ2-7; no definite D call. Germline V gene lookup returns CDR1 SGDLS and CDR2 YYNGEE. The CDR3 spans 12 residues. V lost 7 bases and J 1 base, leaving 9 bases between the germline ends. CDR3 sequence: CASGPESYEQYF. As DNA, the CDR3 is TGTGCCAGCGGGCCAGAATCCTACGAGCAGTACTTC.

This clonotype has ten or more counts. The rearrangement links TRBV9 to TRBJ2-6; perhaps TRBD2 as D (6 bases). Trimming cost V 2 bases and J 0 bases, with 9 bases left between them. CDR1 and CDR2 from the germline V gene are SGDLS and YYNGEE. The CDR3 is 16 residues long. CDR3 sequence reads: CASSVTRSSGANVLTF. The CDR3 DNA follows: TGTGCCAGCAGCGTGACTAGAAGCTCTGGGGCCAACGTCCTGACTTTC. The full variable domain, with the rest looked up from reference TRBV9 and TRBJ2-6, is DSGVTQTPKHLITATGQRVTLRCSPRSGDLSVYWYQQSLDQGLQFLIQYYNGEERAKGNILERFSAQQFPDLHSELNLSSLELGDSALYFCASSVTRSSGANVLTFGAGSRLTVL.

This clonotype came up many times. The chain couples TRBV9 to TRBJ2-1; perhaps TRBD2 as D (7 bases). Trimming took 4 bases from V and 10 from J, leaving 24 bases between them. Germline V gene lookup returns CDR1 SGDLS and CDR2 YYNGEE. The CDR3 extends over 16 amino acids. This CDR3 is CASSQSGTRVGKEQFF. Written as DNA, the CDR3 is TGTGCCAGCAGCCAGAGCGGGACACGGGTGGGCAAAGAGCAGTTCTTC.

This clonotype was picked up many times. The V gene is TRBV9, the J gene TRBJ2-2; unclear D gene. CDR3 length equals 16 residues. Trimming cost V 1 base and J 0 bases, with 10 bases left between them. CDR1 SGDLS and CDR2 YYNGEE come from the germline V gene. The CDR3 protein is CASSVSVTSNTGELFF. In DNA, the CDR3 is TGTGCCAGCAGCGTAAGTGTGACCTCGAACACCGGGGAGCTGTTTTTT.

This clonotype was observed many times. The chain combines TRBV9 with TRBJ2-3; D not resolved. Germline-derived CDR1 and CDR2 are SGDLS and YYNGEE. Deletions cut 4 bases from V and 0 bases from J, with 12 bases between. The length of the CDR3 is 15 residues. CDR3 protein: CASSPSVTSTDTQYF. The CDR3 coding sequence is TGTGCCAGCAGCCCGTCCGTCACAAGCACAGATACGCAGTATTTT.

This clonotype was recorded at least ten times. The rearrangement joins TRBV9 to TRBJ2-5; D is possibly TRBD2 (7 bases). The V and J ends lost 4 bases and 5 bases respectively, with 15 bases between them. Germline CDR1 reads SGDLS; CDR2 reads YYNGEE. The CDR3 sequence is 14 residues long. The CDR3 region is CASSPLGGGETQYF. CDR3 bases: TGTGCCAGCAGCCCCTTAGGGGGAGGGGAGACCCAGTACTTC. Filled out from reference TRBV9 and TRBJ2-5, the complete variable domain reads DSGVTQTPKHLITATGQRVTLRCSPRSGDLSVYWYQQSLDQGLQFLIQYYNGEERAKGNILERFSAQQFPDLHSELNLSSLELGDSALYFCASSPLGGGETQYFGPGTRLLVL.

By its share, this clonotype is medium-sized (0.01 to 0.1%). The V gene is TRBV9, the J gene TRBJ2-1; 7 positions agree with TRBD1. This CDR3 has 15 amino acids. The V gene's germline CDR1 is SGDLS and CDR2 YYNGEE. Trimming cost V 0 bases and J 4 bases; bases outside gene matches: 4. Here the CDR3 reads CASSVEGAFYNEQFF. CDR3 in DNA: TGTGCCAGCAGCGTAGAGGGGGCTTTTTACAATGAGCAGTTCTTC.

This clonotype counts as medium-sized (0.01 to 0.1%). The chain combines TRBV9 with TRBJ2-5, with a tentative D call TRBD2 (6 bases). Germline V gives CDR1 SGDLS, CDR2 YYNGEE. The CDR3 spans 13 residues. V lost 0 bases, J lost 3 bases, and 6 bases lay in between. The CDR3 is CASSVGGEETQYF. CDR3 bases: TGTGCCAGCAGCGTAGGGGGGGAAGAGACCCAGTACTTC.

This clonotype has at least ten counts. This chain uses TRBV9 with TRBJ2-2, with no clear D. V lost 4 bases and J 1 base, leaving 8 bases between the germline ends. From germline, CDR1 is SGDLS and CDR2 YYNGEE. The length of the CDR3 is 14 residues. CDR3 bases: TGTGCCAGCAGCCCGCCTCGGAACACCGGGGAGCTGTTTTTT. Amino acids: CASSPPRNTGELFF. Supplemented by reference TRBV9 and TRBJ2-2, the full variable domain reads DSGVTQTPKHLITATGQRVTLRCSPRSGDLSVYWYQQSLDQGLQFLIQYYNGEERAKGNILERFSAQQFPDLHSELNLSSLELGDSALYFCASSPPRNTGELFFGEGSRLTVL.

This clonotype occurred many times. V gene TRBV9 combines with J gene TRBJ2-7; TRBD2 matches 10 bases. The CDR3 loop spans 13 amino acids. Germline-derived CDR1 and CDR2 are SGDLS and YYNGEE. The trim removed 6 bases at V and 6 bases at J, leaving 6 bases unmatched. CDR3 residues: CASTRTSGGEQYF. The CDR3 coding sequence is TGTGCCAGCACTCGGACTAGCGGTGGCGAGCAGTACTTC. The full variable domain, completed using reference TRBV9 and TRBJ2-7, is DSGVTQTPKHLITATGQRVTLRCSPRSGDLSVYWYQQSLDQGLQFLIQYYNGEERAKGNILERFSAQQFPDLHSELNLSSLELGDSALYFCASTRTSGGEQYFGPGTRLTVT.

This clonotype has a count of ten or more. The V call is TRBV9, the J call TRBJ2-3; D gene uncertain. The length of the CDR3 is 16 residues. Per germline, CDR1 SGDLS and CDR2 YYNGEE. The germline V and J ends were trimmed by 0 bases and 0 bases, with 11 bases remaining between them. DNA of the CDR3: TGTGCCAGCAGCGTAGGGAGCACGAGAAGCACAGATACGCAGTATTTT. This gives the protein CASSVGSTRSTDTQYF.

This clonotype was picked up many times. CDR3 DNA sequence: TGTGCCAGCAGCGTAGCGGGGGCCGGCGGGGAGCTGTTTTTT. Amino acid sequence: CASSVAGAGGELFF. The V and J genes are TRBV9 and TRBJ2-2; the D call may be TRBD1 or TRBD2 (6 bases each). CDR3 size: 14 residues. With 0 bases removed from V and 7 bases from J, the gap between germline ends came to 10 bases. Germline V CDR1 and CDR2: SGDLS, YYNGEE. Full variable domain (outside the CDR3, taken from reference TRBV9 and TRBJ2-2): DSGVTQTPKHLITATGQRVTLRCSPRSGDLSVYWYQQSLDQGLQFLIQYYNGEERAKGNILERFSAQQFPDLHSELNLSSLELGDSALYFCASSVAGAGGELFFGEGSRLTVL.

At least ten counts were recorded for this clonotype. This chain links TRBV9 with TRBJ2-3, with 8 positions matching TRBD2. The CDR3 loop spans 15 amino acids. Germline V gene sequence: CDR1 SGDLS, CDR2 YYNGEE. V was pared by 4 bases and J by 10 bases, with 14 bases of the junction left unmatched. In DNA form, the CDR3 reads TGTGCCAGCAGCCCAACTAGCGGTTCGGGTGGAGCGCAGTATTTT. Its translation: CASSPTSGSGGAQYF.

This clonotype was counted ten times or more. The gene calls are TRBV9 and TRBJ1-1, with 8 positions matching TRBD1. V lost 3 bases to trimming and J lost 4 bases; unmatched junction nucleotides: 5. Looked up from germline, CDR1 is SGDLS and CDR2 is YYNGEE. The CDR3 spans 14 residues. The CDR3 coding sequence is TGTGCCAGCAGCGCCGCAGGGGGCGGCACTGAAGCTTTCTTT. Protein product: CASSAAGGGTEAFF.

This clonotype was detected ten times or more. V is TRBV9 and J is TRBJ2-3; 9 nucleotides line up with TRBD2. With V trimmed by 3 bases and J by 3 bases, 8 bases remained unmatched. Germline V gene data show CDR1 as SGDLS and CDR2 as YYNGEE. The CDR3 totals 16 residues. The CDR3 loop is CASSALSGGRTDTQYF. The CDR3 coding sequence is TGTGCCAGCAGCGCCCTTAGCGGGGGAAGGACAGATACGCAGTATTTT.

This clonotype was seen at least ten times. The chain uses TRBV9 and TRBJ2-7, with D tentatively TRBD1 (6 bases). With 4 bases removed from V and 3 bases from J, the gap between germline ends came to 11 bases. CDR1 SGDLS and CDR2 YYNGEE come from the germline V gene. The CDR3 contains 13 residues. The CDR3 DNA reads TGTGCCAGCAGCCAAGTAGGGGGCTACGAGCAGTACTTC. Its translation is CASSQVGGYEQYF.

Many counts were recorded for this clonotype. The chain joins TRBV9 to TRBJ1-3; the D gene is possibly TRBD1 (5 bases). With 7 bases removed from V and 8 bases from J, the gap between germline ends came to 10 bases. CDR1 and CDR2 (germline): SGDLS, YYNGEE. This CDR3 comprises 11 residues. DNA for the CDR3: TGTGCCAGCGCCGGGGGGGACACCATATATTTT. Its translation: CASAGGDTIYF.

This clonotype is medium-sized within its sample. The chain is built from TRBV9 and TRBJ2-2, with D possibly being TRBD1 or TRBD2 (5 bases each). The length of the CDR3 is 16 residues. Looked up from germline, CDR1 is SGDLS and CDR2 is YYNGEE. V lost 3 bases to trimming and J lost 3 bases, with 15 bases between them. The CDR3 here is CASSGTGPSYTGELFF. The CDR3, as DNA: TGTGCCAGCAGCGGAACGGGACCTTCCTACACCGGGGAGCTGTTTTTT. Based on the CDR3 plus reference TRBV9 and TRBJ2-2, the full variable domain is DSGVTQTPKHLITATGQRVTLRCSPRSGDLSVYWYQQSLDQGLQFLIQYYNGEERAKGNILERFSAQQFPDLHSELNLSSLELGDSALYFCASSGTGPSYTGELFFGEGSRLTVL.